The rows below give T cell receptor beta chains drawn from one sample of a study of T cells after posttransplantation cyclophosphamide. Method: immunoSEQ multiplex PCR; TCRdb's copy keeps in-frame clones and lacks some. The top ten clones hold about 0.12% of a sample with fewer than 25,000 clones, 97% of them seen once. The sequenced material came from naive CD4+ T cells sorted from PBMCs. These TCRs come from a man aged 50-60 years in good health, CMV-negative, and a related stem cell transplant donor. The CDR3 runs from the conserved cysteine through the conserved F or W.

TRBV5-1	TRBJ1-2	17	CASSLVRLRQGSYGYTF
TRBV10-3	TRBJ1-2	15	CAISESTTGQMGYTF
TRBV10-3	TRBJ2-1	14	CAIRPGQGENEQFF
TRBV6-5	TRBJ2-7	15	CASSYASGPAYEQYF
TRBV5-8	TRBJ1-1	14	CASSLMWGGSEAFF
TRBV10-2	TRBJ2-1	13	CAGRGSVYNEQFF
TRBV21-1	TRBJ2-7	14	CASSKAGGSYEQYF
TRBV23-1	TRBJ2-7	14	CASSHPLLPAEQYF
TRBV4-3	TRBJ1-1	14	CASSQGTENTEAFF
TRBV4-1	TRBJ2-4	19	CASSQDRGQGTIAKNIQYF
TRBV4-1	TRBJ2-5	17	CASSHQEDLSSPRTQYF
TRBV4-2	TRBJ1-6	16	CASSQDLGGRYSPLHF
TRBV6-6	TRBJ1-5	15	CASSYGGAGGQPQHF
TRBV19	TRBJ1-1	14	CASSSQNSGTEAFF
TRBV4-3	TRBJ2-3	17	CASSHRTSGGTGDTQYF
TRBV5-1	TRBJ2-7	15	CASSLSASLGLEQYF
TRBV2	TRBJ2-3	15	CASSDRGGAPDTQYF
TRBV5-4	TRBJ2-2	17	CASSKGGRGGNTGELFF
TRBV6-6	TRBJ1-5	12	CASNQGNQPQHF
TRBV7-6	TRBJ2-5	14	CASSSRGVGETQYF
TRBV18	TRBJ1-6	18	CASSPRNRGSSYNSPLHF
TRBV5-4	TRBJ2-3	15	CASSLEDRRGDTQYF
TRBV6-5	TRBJ1-1	15	CASSYGGTGVTEAFF
TRBV11-1	TRBJ2-5	15	CASRPRGQLQETQYF
TRBV25-1	TRBJ1-1	18	CASSEFPGTAFGNTEAFF
TRBV7-8	TRBJ2-7	16	CASSATGALPIYEQYF
TRBV6-1	TRBJ1-3	14	CASQDRAAGNTIYF
TRBV7-8	TRBJ2-2	11	CASSPRGELFF
TRBV2	TRBJ1-4	14	CASSDGTGVEKLFF